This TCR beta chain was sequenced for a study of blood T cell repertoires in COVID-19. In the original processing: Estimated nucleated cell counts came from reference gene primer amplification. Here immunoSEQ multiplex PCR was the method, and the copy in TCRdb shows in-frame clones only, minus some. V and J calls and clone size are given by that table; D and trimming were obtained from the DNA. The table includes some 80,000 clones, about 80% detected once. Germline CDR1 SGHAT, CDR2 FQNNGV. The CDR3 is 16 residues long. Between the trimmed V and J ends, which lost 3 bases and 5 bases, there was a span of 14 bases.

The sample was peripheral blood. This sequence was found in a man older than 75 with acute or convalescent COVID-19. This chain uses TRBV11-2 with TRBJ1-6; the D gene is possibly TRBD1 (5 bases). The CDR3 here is CASSFPGLEDNSPLHF. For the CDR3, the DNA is TGTGCCAGCAGCTTCCCAGGGTTAGAGGATAATTCACCCCTCCACTTT.